This T cell receptor (beta chain) was sequenced during a study of Ad26.COV2.S vaccination and SARS-CoV-2 variants. Study results and limitations: Vaccine and placebo recipients had comparable breadth of non-spike TCRs. Spike-specific TCR breadth ran higher among vaccine recipients than placebo recipients. In vaccinated individuals, spike-specific CD8+ and CD4+ T cell responses reportedly displayed substantial breadth.

Of note for this clone: Its antigen is not identified.

Repertoires were generated with immunoSEQ multiplex PCR, while TCRdb's copy carries only in-frame clones and drops some. The sample yields about 180,000 clones, roughly 89% seen once. Germline V gene lookup returns CDR1 ENHRY and CDR2 SYGVKD. The CDR3 runs to 15 residues. J gave up 9 bases and V 3 bases, and 9 bases lay outside the gene matches. The specimen comprised peripheral blood, sampled after recovery from COVID-19. This TCR was sampled from a human donor who had recovered from COVID-19. The chain recombines TRBV10-3 with TRBJ2-5; TRBD1 matches 11 bases. The CDR3 reads CAISDQPPGQGAQYF. Here the CDR3 DNA reads TGTGCCATCAGTGACCAACCACCGGGACAGGGGGCCCAGTACTTC.